These 25 T cell receptor beta chains share one sample of origin, sequenced in a study of STAT5B mutations in CD4+ large granular lymphocyte leukemia. TCRdb's copy holds only in-frame clones and misses some; the assay was immunoSEQ multiplex PCR. Of some 29,000 clones listed, 65% to 85% are singletons. Sequenced input: CD4+ T cells from blood buffy coats. These receptors originate from a human donor in good health.

The J gene is TRBJ2-1, the V gene TRBV28; D is unclear. Trimming left V 8 bases short and J 2 bases short, with 13 bases between. The germline V gene encodes CDR1 MDHEN and CDR2 SYDVKM. The CDR3 sequence is 14 residues long. The CDR3 sequence: CASSRGLPYNEQFF. CDR3 nucleotide sequence: TGTGCCAGCTCTCGCGGTTTGCCCTACAATGAGCAGTTCTTC.

This chain connects TRBV5-1 to TRBJ2-6, with 8 bases aligning to TRBD1. Trimming at V came to 1 base and at J to 0 bases, leaving 12 bases not matched to a gene. CDR1 SGHRS and CDR2 YFSETQ come from the germline V gene. The CDR3 length is 20 residues. The DNA of the CDR3 is TGCGCCAGCAGCTTGACGTCCCCGGGACAGGCCAGCTCTGGGGCCAACGTCCTGACTTTC. Protein sequence: CASSLTSPGQASSGANVLTF.

The chain uses TRBV7-9 and TRBJ2-5; D may be TRBD1 or TRBD2 (5 bases each). V was cut by 5 bases and J by 1 base, with 23 bases left in between. CDR1 is SEHNR and CDR2 is FQNEAQ in the germline V gene (reference sequence). The CDR3 length is 18 residues. The chain's CDR3 is CASSTLMPGMGTQETQYF. The CDR3 DNA reads as TGTGCCAGCAGCACACTCATGCCAGGGATGGGGACCCAAGAGACCCAGTACTTC.

The chain is built from TRBV5-1 and TRBJ1-5; TRBD1 matches at 12 bases. The ends lost 4 bases at V and 8 bases at J; junction bases unmatched: 10. Germline V gives CDR1 SGHRS, CDR2 YFSETQ. The CDR3 is made up of 16 amino acids. Here the CDR3 DNA reads TGCGCCAGCAGCCCGGGACAGGGGGCTTTTGAGAAGCCCCAGCATTTT. Protein product: CASSPGQGAFEKPQHF.

The chain has TRBV19 and TRBJ1-2, with 9 bases matching TRBD1. CDR3 length: 15 residues. Germline V gene data show CDR1 as LNHDA and CDR2 as SQIVND (reference sequence). V dropped 2 bases and J dropped 5; count of bases not matched to a gene: 6. The CDR3 reads CASSINRGRGYGYTF. The CDR3 DNA reads as TGTGCCAGTAGTATAAACAGGGGGCGCGGTTATGGCTACACCTTC.

The table lists this clone with a count of one. The rearrangement uses TRBV5-4 and TRBJ1-6; tentatively, D is TRBD1 (5 bases). The germline gives CDR1 SGHNT, CDR2 YYREEE (reference sequence). The CDR3 sequence is 14 residues long. V lost 1 base and J lost 5, with 7 bases in between. CDR3 loop: CASSLFRDNSPLHF. The CDR3 bases are TGTGCCAGCAGCTTGTTCAGGGATAATTCACCCCTCCACTTT.

The genes are TRBV10-3 and TRBJ2-3; D not certain. The germline V and J ends were trimmed by 3 bases and 11 bases, with 12 bases remaining between them. The germline CDR1 and CDR2 sequences are ENHRY and SYGVKD. The CDR3 is 12 residues long. In DNA, the CDR3 is TGTGCCATCAGTGAAGACCGAGCGCAGCAGTATTTT. Translated, it gives CAISEDRAQQYF.

V usage is TRBV18 and J usage is TRBJ1-2; a possible D gene is TRBD1 (5 bases). The CDR3 length is 14 residues. V lost 1 base and J lost 4, with 10 bases in between. Germline assignment: CDR1 KGHSH and CDR2 LQKENI. CDR3: CASSPLSGTYGYTF. In DNA, the CDR3 is TGTGCCAGCTCACCACTTTCAGGGACCTATGGCTACACCTTC.

The rearrangement joins TRBV23-1 to TRBJ2-3; 9 bases fit TRBD1. TRBV23-1 falls under the ORF class, with uncertain function. V gave up 5 bases and J gave up 13 bases; unmatched junction bases: 7. CDR3 length: 12 residues. The CDR3 DNA sequence: TGCGCCAGCAGTATCCGGGACAGGGAAGAGTATTTT. It codes for CASSIRDREEYF.

The chain couples TRBV28 to TRBJ1-2; weak D call: TRBD1 (5 bases). CDR3 length equals 14 residues. The germline V and J ends were trimmed by 8 bases and 4 bases, with 17 bases remaining between them. Germline V gene data show CDR1 as MDHEN and CDR2 as SYDVKM. CDR3 region: CASGTGTPSYGYTF. The CDR3 coding sequence is TGTGCCAGCGGGACGGGGACGCCAAGCTATGGCTACACCTTC.

Of note for this clone: The sample has other DNA sequences that encode this CDR3 too. This chain links TRBV11-1 with TRBJ2-1; the match to TRBD2 covers 11 bases. Germline V CDR1 and CDR2: SGHAT, FQDESV (reference sequence). V lost 8 bases and J lost 10; bases outside the gene matches: 13. The CDR3 totals 15 residues. This CDR3 is CASSQATSGIGEQFF. CDR3 nucleotides: TGTGCCAGCTCCCAAGCGACTAGCGGGATCGGGGAGCAGTTCTTC. Based on the CDR3 plus reference TRBV11-1 and TRBJ2-1, the full variable domain is EAEVAQSPRYKITEKSQAVAFWCDPISGHATLYWYRQILGQGPELLVQFQDESVVDDSQLPKDRFSAERLKGVDSTLKIQPAELGDSAMYLCASSQATSGIGEQFFGPGTRLTVL.

V is TRBV5-1 and J is TRBJ2-3; TRBD1 or TRBD2 may be the D gene (5 bases each). With 6 bases removed from V and 3 bases from J, the gap between germline ends came to 20 bases. The CDR3 has 16 amino acids. Looked up from germline, CDR1 is SGHRS and CDR2 is YFSETQ. CDR3 bases: TGCGCCAGCACTTCACGGGGCGGCGGGCCGACAGATACGCAGTATTTT. Its translation is CASTSRGGGPTDTQYF. Full variable domain (missing parts from reference TRBV5-1 and TRBJ2-3): KAGVTQTPRYLIKTRGQQVTLSCSPISGHRSVSWYQQTPGQGLQFLFEYFSETQRNKGNFPGRFSGRQFSNSRSEMNVSTLELGDSALYLCASTSRGGGPTDTQYFGPGTRLTVL.

A single count supports this clone. The V call is TRBV28, the J call TRBJ1-2, with TRBD1 matching 7 bases. The germline V gene encodes CDR1 MDHEN and CDR2 SYDVKM. The V and J ends lost 5 bases and 4 bases, in that order; junction bases with no gene match: 4. This CDR3 has 13 residues. The CDR3: CASSQGQSYGYTF. The CDR3 DNA is TGTGCCAGCAGTCAGGGACAGTCCTATGGCTACACCTTC.

The J gene is TRBJ2-5, the V gene TRBV27; TRBD1 might be the D (6 bases). The CDR3 has 16 residues. The V end was cut by 8 bases, the J end by 5 bases, with 24 bases between. Germline CDR1 reads MNHEY; CDR2 reads SMNVEV (reference sequence). CDR3 sequence reads: CASRPIGVGAGETQYF. CDR3 bases: TGTGCCAGCCGACCTATAGGGGTGGGGGCCGGCGAGACCCAGTACTTC.

The chain recombines TRBV2 with TRBJ1-6, with TRBD1 as a possible D gene (6 bases). V was cut by 6 bases and J by 3 bases, with 12 bases left in between. This CDR3 comprises 15 residues. Germline CDR1 SNHLY, CDR2 FYNNEI. CDR3 residues: CASRSQGLYNSPLHF. The CDR3 region has the DNA TGTGCCAGCAGATCACAGGGTCTCTATAATTCACCCCTCCACTTT.

This clone occurred a few times. This chain joins TRBV6-4 and TRBJ2-2; unclear D gene. V gave up 6 bases and J gave up 1 base, with 9 bases separating them. The CDR3 is 14 residues long. The germline gives CDR1 MRHNA, CDR2 SNTAGT. CDR3: CASSPSQNTGELFF. CDR3 in DNA: TGTGCCAGCAGCCCCTCCCAGAACACCGGGGAGCTGTTTTTT.

The chain carries TRBV5-1 and TRBJ2-1; D ambiguous. The CDR3 runs to 12 residues. V was clipped by 4 bases and J by 9 bases, with 11 bases between them. Germline values: CDR1 SGHRS, CDR2 YFSETQ. CDR3 loop: CASSTAPGEQFF. The CDR3 nucleotides read TGCGCCAGCAGCACGGCTCCAGGTGAGCAGTTCTTC.

The rearrangement joins TRBV9 to TRBJ1-3; D may be TRBD1 (6 bases). The CDR3 consists of 17 residues. V lost 0 bases and J 4 bases, leaving 17 bases between the germline ends. Per the germline V gene, CDR1 is SGDLS and CDR2 is YYNGEE. The CDR3 nucleotides read TGTGCCAGCAGCGTAGCTACGGGGGGCGCATACGGAAACACCATATATTTT. Amino acids: CASSVATGGAYGNTIYF.

This clone was counted once. The chain couples TRBV6-5 to TRBJ1-1; a weak D match, TRBD1 (5 bases). The germline CDR1 and CDR2 sequences are MNHEY and SVGAGI. Trimming pared 4 bases from V and 4 bases from J, leaving 7 bases between. This CDR3 has 12 residues. The chain's CDR3 is CASSFGGTEAFF. Written as DNA, the CDR3 is TGTGCCAGCAGTTTCGGGGGCACTGAAGCTTTCTTT.

This chain joins TRBV7-3 and TRBJ2-3; D ambiguous. The V end was cut by 5 bases, the J end by 8 bases, with 14 bases between. The CDR3 consists of 13 residues. From germline, CDR1 is SGHTA and CDR2 FQGTGA. CDR3 amino acids: CASSLLELGTQYF. Here the CDR3 DNA reads TGTGCCAGCAGCCTGCTAGAGTTAGGTACGCAGTATTTT.

The chain recombines TRBV28 with TRBJ1-2; TRBD1 matches 7 bases. The CDR3 is made up of 14 amino acids. Germline CDR1 reads MDHEN; CDR2 reads SYDVKM. Germline trimming cut 8 bases from V and 3 bases from J; bases unmatched to any gene: 9. Here the CDR3 DNA reads TGTGCCAGCCTAGAAGCCACAGGGGACTATGGCTACACCTTC. Translated, it gives CASLEATGDYGYTF.

The rearrangement joins TRBV2 to TRBJ1-6; 7 positions match TRBD1. Germline V gene lookup returns CDR1 SNHLY and CDR2 FYNNEI. V trimming: 7 bases; J trimming: 0 bases; junction bases outside the gene matches: 3. This CDR3 is built from 15 residues. CDR3 DNA: TGTGCCAGCATTCGGGACAGCTCCTATAATTCACCCCTCCACTTT. It yields the protein CASIRDSSYNSPLHF.

This sequence joins TRBV5-1 and TRBJ2-1; D unclear. V was pared by 7 bases and J by 0 bases, with 14 bases between. The CDR3 runs 15 residues. Germline V gives CDR1 SGHRS, CDR2 YFSETQ. The CDR3 bases are TGCGCCAGCCGTCAGTCTAAGAGCTCCTACAATGAGCAGTTCTTC. Translating it yields CASRQSKSSYNEQFF. Complete variable domain (other parts from reference TRBV5-1 and TRBJ2-1): KAGVTQTPRYLIKTRGQQVTLSCSPISGHRSVSWYQQTPGQGLQFLFEYFSETQRNKGNFPGRFSGRQFSNSRSEMNVSTLELGDSALYLCASRQSKSSYNEQFFGPGTRLTVL.

The J gene is TRBJ1-3, the V gene TRBV15; D is uncertain. Germline CDR1 LNHNV, CDR2 YYDKDF (reference sequence). Trimming left V 11 bases short and J 1 base short, with 9 bases between. The CDR3 is 12 amino acids. CDR3: CASGRSGNTIYF. The CDR3 coding sequence is TGTGCCTCGGGGAGATCTGGAAACACCATATATTTT. Combining the CDR3 with reference TRBV15 and TRBJ1-3 gives the whole variable domain DAMVIQNPRYQVTQFGKPVTLSCSQTLNHNVMYWYQQKSSQAPKLLFHYYDKDFNNEADTPDNFQSRRPNTSFCFLDIRSPGLGDTAMYLCASGRSGNTIYFGEGSWLTVV.

The chain joins TRBV19 to TRBJ2-6, with D tentatively TRBD1 or TRBD2 (5 bases each). Trimming removed 5 bases at V and 0 bases at J, with 20 bases between. There are 19 residues in the CDR3. Looked up from germline, CDR1 is LNHDA and CDR2 is SQIVND (reference sequence). The CDR3, as DNA: TGTGCCAGTAGTGTAGGACCGGGACGGAAGAGCTCTGGGGCCAACGTCCTGACTTTC. As protein: CASSVGPGRKSSGANVLTF.